The 27 T cell receptor beta chains presented below share a single source sample, sequenced in a study of cytomegalovirus exposure and HLA in healthy donors. Sequenced by immunoSEQ multiplex PCR; TCRdb stores in-frame clones only, minus some. The sample contains 150,000 to 160,000 clones, approximately 86% of which appear only once. Material: PBMCs. All receptors come from a man between 18 and 35 years old in good health and CMV-seropositive.

The chain recombines TRBV25-1 with TRBJ2-1, with 8 nucleotides matching TRBD2. V was clipped by 7 bases and J by 3 bases; unmatched bases: 11. In germline, CDR1 is MGHDK, CDR2 SYGVNS. The CDR3 is 16 amino acids. CDR3: CASTSYLSGSYNEQFF. Written as DNA, the CDR3 is TGTGCCAGCACAAGCTATCTCAGCGGGAGCTACAATGAGCAGTTCTTC.

The sample holds one count of this clone. CDR3 in DNA: TGTGCCAGCAGTTACGACGGGGGGGATTCTAACTATGGCTACACCTTC. It yields the protein CASSYDGGDSNYGYTF. V gene TRBV6-6 combines with J gene TRBJ1-2, with D possibly TRBD1 on 5 matching bases. This CDR3 is built from 16 residues. The V gene's germline CDR1 is MNHNY and CDR2 SVGAGI (reference sequence). Trimming took 2 bases from V and 0 from J, leaving 13 bases between them.

CDR3 sequence reads: CSVALASGKKQYF. CDR3 nucleotides: TGCAGCGTTGCACTGGCTAGCGGGAAGAAGCAGTACTTC. This chain links TRBV29-1 with TRBJ2-7; 9 nucleotides agree with TRBD2. CDR3 length equals 13 residues. Germline values: CDR1 SQVTM, CDR2 ANQGSEA. The junction had 9 bases not matched to a gene; V was cut back by 4 bases and J by 8 bases.

This chain joins TRBV4-2 and TRBJ2-3, with TRBD2 matching over 15 bases. Losses at the gene ends were 4 bases for V and 1 base for J; bases not matched to a gene: 3. Germline assignment: CDR1 LGHNA and CDR2 YNFKEQ. CDR3 length: 17 amino acids. The CDR3 nucleotides are TGTGCCAGCAGCCGGACTAGCGGGAGGGCCGGCACAGATACGCAGTATTTT. Protein product: CASSRTSGRAGTDTQYF.

The chain recombines TRBV5-5 with TRBJ1-4; D is unresolved. This CDR3 has 14 residues. V lost 1 base to trimming and J lost 7 bases, with 11 bases between them. The germline CDR1 and CDR2 sequences are SGHKS and YYEKEE (reference sequence). As DNA, the CDR3 is TGTGCCAGCAGCTTGCTCGGGAGATTTGAAAAACTGTTTTTT. It is translated as CASSLLGRFEKLFF.

In nucleotides, the CDR3 is TGTGCCAGCAGTCCCAATAGCGGGAGGAAGTACGAGCAGTACTTC. Translating it yields CASSPNSGRKYEQYF. J is TRBJ2-7 and V is TRBV6-5, with TRBD2 matching over 10 bases. The germline gives CDR1 MNHEY, CDR2 SVGAGI. This CDR3 is 15 amino acids long. V lost 5 bases to trimming and J lost 4 bases; unmatched junction nucleotides: 8.

This chain connects TRBV19 to TRBJ2-5, with TRBD2 matching over 10 bases. There are 18 residues in the CDR3. With V trimmed by 3 bases and J by 4 bases, 14 bases remained unmatched. The V gene's germline CDR1 is LNHDA and CDR2 SQIVND (reference sequence). As DNA, the CDR3 is TGTGCCAGTAGTATTGTTAGAAATAGCGGGGGGACGCGAGAGACCCAGTACTTC. Its translation: CASSIVRNSGGTRETQYF.

The chain is built from TRBV19 and TRBJ1-2, with 9 bases identical to TRBD1. Germline V gene lookup returns CDR1 LNHDA and CDR2 SQIVND (reference sequence). With V trimmed by 7 bases and J by 6 bases, 6 bases remained unmatched. The CDR3 runs to 13 residues. DNA for the CDR3: TGTGCCAGTATGGGACAGGGTAGGAATGGCTACACCTTC. Translated: CASMGQGRNGYTF.

The chain couples TRBV30 to TRBJ2-3, with TRBD2 matching over 11 bases. V lost 3 bases and J lost 3; bases outside the gene matches: 2. The CDR3 has 14 residues. Germline CDR1 GTSNPN, CDR2 SVGIG (reference sequence). In DNA form, the CDR3 reads TGTGCCTGGAGAGGGACTAGCGGTACAGATACGCAGTATTTT. Its translation is CAWRGTSGTDTQYF.

CDR3 loop: CASSEAQGFGGYTF. CDR3 nucleotide sequence: TGTGCCAGCAGTGAAGCACAGGGTTTCGGTGGCTACACCTTC. The rearrangement links TRBV2 to TRBJ1-2, with D perhaps matching TRBD1 (6 bases). Per the germline V gene, CDR1 is SNHLY and CDR2 is FYNNEI. V lost 0 bases and J 7 bases, leaving 12 bases between the germline ends. The CDR3 is 14 residues long. Variable domain in full (rest from reference TRBV2 and TRBJ1-2): EPEVTQTPSHQVTQMGQEVILRCVPISNHLYFYWYRQILGQKVEFLVSFYNNEISEKSEIFDDQFSVERPDGSNFTLKIRSTKLEDSAMYFCASSEAQGFGGYTFGSGTRLTVV.

The chain employs TRBV9 and TRBJ1-6, with TRBD1 as a possible D gene (5 bases). The germline V and J ends were trimmed by 2 bases and 7 bases, with 19 bases remaining between them. This CDR3 has 17 residues. CDR1 and CDR2 (germline): SGDLS, YYNGEE. CDR3 DNA: TGTGCCAGCAGCGTGAAGGGGTCCCCTACGTGGAATTCACCCCTCCACTTT. It translates to CASSVKGSPTWNSPLHF.

This sequence joins TRBV7-9 and TRBJ1-2; 7 positions match TRBD1. The V segment lost 8 bases and the J segment 0 bases; nucleotides outside the gene matches: 6. Germline CDR1 is SEHNR and CDR2 is FQNEAQ (reference sequence). This CDR3 has 14 residues. CDR3 coding DNA: TGTGCCAGCTCCCAGACAGGGTCTAACTATGGCTACACCTTC. This encodes CASSQTGSNYGYTF.

The chain joins TRBV6-5 to TRBJ1-1, with D perhaps matching TRBD1 (5 bases). Deletions cut 2 bases from V and 5 bases from J, with 9 bases between. The CDR3 is made up of 13 amino acids. Germline CDR1 and CDR2: MNHEY and SVGAGI. Written as DNA, the CDR3 is TGTGCCAGCAGTTACGGGGGGAGGACTGAAGCTTTCTTT. Translation: CASSYGGRTEAFF.

The chain links TRBV29-1 to TRBJ2-2; the D gene is possibly TRBD1 (5 bases). Trimming removed 4 bases at V and 4 bases at J, with 13 bases between. Germline CDR1 and CDR2: SQVTM and ANQGSEA. This CDR3 has 14 residues. For the CDR3, the DNA is TGCAGCGTTGTATCCAGGGAAAGCACCGGGGAGCTGTTTTTT. It is translated as CSVVSRESTGELFF.

DNA for the CDR3: TGTGCCAGCTCACCCGTATCTGGGGCCAACGTCCTGACTTTC. Translated: CASSPVSGANVLTF. The chain combines TRBV18 with TRBJ2-6; D unclear. CDR1 KGHSH and CDR2 LQKENI come from the germline V gene. Trimming cost V 3 bases and J 1 base, with 4 bases left between them. CDR3 length: 14 residues.

The V call is TRBV7-3, the J call TRBJ2-5, with D possibly being TRBD2 (6 bases). The germline V gene encodes CDR1 SGHTA and CDR2 FQGTGA. This CDR3 is built from 15 residues. Trimming stripped 4 bases from V and 1 base from J, with 13 bases between. Written as DNA, the CDR3 is TGTGCCAGCAGCTCGGTGGGAGGTCTCCAAGAGACCCAGTACTTC. Protein: CASSSVGGLQETQYF.

The chain carries TRBV5-4 and TRBJ1-6; TRBD1 aligns across 8 bases. Germline CDR1 and CDR2: SGHNT and YYREEE (reference sequence). Germline trimming cut 0 bases from V and 5 bases from J; bases unmatched to any gene: 1. The CDR3 has 15 amino acids. In DNA form, the CDR3 reads TGTGCCAGCAGCTTGGACAGGGGGGATAATTCACCCCTCCACTTT. As protein: CASSLDRGDNSPLHF.

The chain employs TRBV6-1 and TRBJ2-5; TRBD1 agrees at 9 bases. The germline V gene encodes CDR1 MNHNS and CDR2 SASEGT. The V gene end was trimmed by 2 bases and the J gene end by 4 bases; junction bases not matched to a gene: 8. This CDR3 is built from 16 residues. The DNA for the CDR3 is TGTGCCAGCAGTGAACTGGACAGGGGCACAACAGAGACCCAGTACTTC. Translated: CASSELDRGTTETQYF.

V and J are TRBV15 and TRBJ1-5, with D perhaps TRBD1 (5 bases). Germline-derived CDR1 and CDR2 are LNHNV and YYDKDF (reference sequence). V dropped 3 bases and J dropped 11 bases, with 14 bases sitting between them. There are 13 residues in the CDR3. The CDR3 is CATSSGRGSSQHF. The CDR3 coding sequence is TGTGCCACCAGCAGTGGTAGGGGCAGCTCCCAGCATTTT.

This clone has a single count. This rearrangement joins TRBV7-2 to TRBJ1-4, with no clear D. Trimming pared 1 base from V and 10 bases from J, leaving 13 bases between. The CDR3 loop spans 14 amino acids. Germline assignment: CDR1 SGHTA and CDR2 FQGNSA. CDR3 sequence (DNA): TGTGCCAGCAGCTTAGATGGCGGATCCGGAAAACTGTTTTTT. The encoded protein is CASSLDGGSGKLFF. Looking up the rest from reference TRBV7-2 and TRBJ1-4 gives the full variable domain: GAGVSQSPSNKVTEKGKDVELRCDPISGHTALYWYRQSLGQGLEFLIYFQGNSAPDKSGLPSDRFSAERTGGSVSTLTIQRTQQEDSAVYLCASSLDGGSGKLFFGSGTQLSVL.

The CDR3 sequence is CASSQDVTATNEKLFF. As DNA, the CDR3 is TGCGCCAGCAGCCAAGATGTGACAGCAACTAATGAAAAACTGTTTTTT. This sequence joins TRBV4-1 and TRBJ1-4; the D gene is possibly TRBD1 (5 bases). CDR3 length: 16 residues. V was trimmed by 0 bases and J by 0 bases, leaving 8 bases between them. CDR1 MGHRA and CDR2 YSYEKL come from the germline V gene.

V and J are TRBV7-3 and TRBJ2-2; 8 nucleotides match TRBD1. Trimming removed 2 bases from V and 5 bases from J; junction bases left unmatched: 7. The CDR3 contains 16 residues. Germline V CDR1 and CDR2: SGHTA, FQGTGA. The CDR3, as DNA: TGTGCCAGCAGCTTACAGGCAGGGGGCAAGACCGGGGAGCTGTTTTTT. Translated, it gives CASSLQAGGKTGELFF.

The chain uses TRBV5-1 and TRBJ2-7; D gene ambiguous. Trimming took 1 base from V and 3 from J, leaving 8 bases between them. The germline CDR1 and CDR2 sequences are SGHRS and YFSETQ. The CDR3 totals 13 residues. CDR3: CASSLTTYYEQYF. CDR3 sequence (DNA): TGCGCCAGCAGCTTGACTACTTACTACGAGCAGTACTTC.

V is TRBV7-8 and J is TRBJ2-1, with 12 positions matching TRBD2. The germline V gene has CDR1 SGHVS and CDR2 FQNEAQ. The CDR3 is 18 amino acids. The V segment lost 3 bases and the J segment 0 bases; nucleotides outside the gene matches: 6. CDR3 nucleotide sequence: TGTGCCAGCAGCTTTGGACTAGCGGGAAGTTCCTCCTACAATGAGCAGTTCTTC. It translates to CASSFGLAGSSSYNEQFF.

The J gene is TRBJ2-3, the V gene TRBV6-6, with 8 bases that match TRBD1. This CDR3 has 15 residues. The V gene's germline CDR1 is MNHNY and CDR2 SVGAGI (reference sequence). Losses at the gene ends were 2 bases for V and 1 base for J; bases not matched to a gene: 2. The CDR3 sequence: CASSYGTGRTDTQYF. The DNA for the CDR3 is TGTGCCAGCAGTTACGGGACAGGCCGCACAGATACGCAGTATTTT.

The chain couples TRBV19 to TRBJ2-2, with a weak D call TRBD2 (5 bases). Per germline, CDR1 LNHDA and CDR2 SQIVND (reference sequence). The CDR3 loop spans 15 amino acids. The V gene lost 3 bases and the J gene lost 2 bases, with 10 bases spanning the gap. CDR3 coding DNA: TGTGCCAGTAGTATTTCGAGACTAAACACCGGGGAGCTGTTTTTT. It encodes CASSISRLNTGELFF.

The gene calls are TRBV18 and TRBJ1-5, with D unresolved. V gave up 2 bases and J gave up 2 bases, with 16 bases separating them. The CDR3 is made up of 17 amino acids. Germline CDR1 reads KGHSH; CDR2 reads LQKENI. This CDR3 is CASSPSNYGFGNQPQHF. CDR3 sequence (DNA): TGTGCCAGCTCACCATCCAACTACGGGTTCGGCAATCAGCCCCAGCATTTT.